This is a list of T cell receptor beta chains from one sample in a study of blood T cell repertoires in COVID-19. Only in-frame clones appear in the TCRdb table, and some are missing; sequencing was by immunoSEQ multiplex PCR. The sample records 55,000 to 75,000 clones, approximately 86% being singletons. The sequencing input was peripheral blood. The receptors shown here come from a human donor with active COVID-19. The donor label of this sample is uncertain. Both conserved end residues are part of each CDR3.

16 | TRBJ1-6 | TRBV13 | CASSFFGTGYNSPLHF
13 | TRBJ2-7 | TRBV29-1 | CSVGGDTSYEQYF
11 | TRBJ1-2 | TRBV29-1 | CSAGTDYGYTF
19 | TRBJ2-3 | TRBV29-1 | CSVETYSGLAGGSTDTQYF
12 | TRBJ2-7 | TRBV12-5 | CASGLVAYEQYF
16 | TRBJ2-1 | TRBV11-1 | CASRQRRQGAENEQFF
12 | TRBJ1-3 | TRBV12-3/TRBV12-4 | CASSRAGNTIYF
14 | TRBJ2-3 | TRBV24-1 | CATSDPRGIDTQYF
15 | TRBJ2-3 | TRBV11-3 | CASSLGTGDTDTQYF
11 | TRBJ2-1 | TRBV25-1 | CASTFFNEQFF
14 | TRBJ2-7 | TRBV21-1 | CASSKDSGSYEQYF
13 | TRBJ2-1 | TRBV18 | CASSADRYNEQFF
14 | TRBJ1-2 | TRBV14 | CASSHIRRQDGYTF
14 | TRBJ1-2 | TRBV19 | CASRTGTGGYGYTF
15 | TRBJ2-1 | TRBV5-1 | CASSLGASGGNEQFF
14 | TRBJ1-1 | TRBV12-5 | CASGLTRTGSKAFF
13 | TRBJ2-2 | TRBV7-3 | CASSLFHSGELFF
12 | TRBJ1-2 | TRBV28 | CASSSSAYGYTF
11 | TRBJ2-7 | TRBV7-2 | CASTQGLEQYF
14 | TRBJ2-7 | TRBV21-1 | CASSKGGSAYEQYF
15 | TRBJ1-5 | TRBV4-1 | CASSRTGMVGQPQHF
14 | TRBJ2-4 | TRBV20-1 | CSASDRVTKNIQYF
14 | TRBJ2-1 | TRBV11-3 | CASSSRERKNEQFF
15 | TRBJ2-1 | TRBV5-4 | CASSLPGSGYNEQFF
14 | TRBJ2-7 | TRBV6-5 | CASSPADLSYEQYF
15 | TRBJ2-1 | TRBV15 | CATSRTSGIGNEQFF
15 | TRBJ2-7 | TRBV2 | CASDTPGQGTYEQYF
15 | TRBJ1-2 | TRBV6-5 | CASSYFRTGENGYTF
13 | TRBJ2-1 | TRBV9 | CASNPGYNNEQFF
15 | TRBJ1-1 | TRBV21-1 | CASSKVWWGDTEAFF
16 | TRBJ2-2 | TRBV7-8 | CASSVPWTEHTGELFF
16 | TRBJ2-3 | TRBV3-1/TRBV3-2 | CASSPNRAGATDTQYF
14 | TRBJ2-2 | TRBV7-9 | CASSPSLIYGELFF
16 | TRBJ2-1 | TRBV6-5 | CASSYLAGGSYNEQFF
15 | TRBJ2-2 | TRBV5-1 | CASSFVPADTGELFF
14 | TRBJ1-1 | TRBV19 | CASTEDRGATEAFF
13 | TRBJ1-1 | TRBV27 | CASSDRENTEAFF
16 | TRBJ2-3 | TRBV28 | CASSPPSGLSTDTQYF
14 | TRBJ2-6 | TRBV6-5 | CASSQGAGANVLTF
16 | TRBJ2-5 | TRBV30 | CAWSRGQGVLQETQYF
13 | TRBJ1-1 | TRBV6-5 | CASRESGSFRTFF
13 | TRBJ2-7 | TRBV6-2/TRBV6-3 | CASSYSTGQPQYF
14 | TRBJ1-2 | TRBV5-1 | CASSSDRATNGYTF
13 | TRBJ1-2 | TRBV5-1 | CASSFRGGDGYTF
15 | TRBJ1-1 | TRBV27 | CASSLWLGVGTEAFF
14 | TRBJ1-4 | TRBV6-5 | CASSRGGDLEKLFF
15 | TRBJ1-1 | TRBV11-2 | CASSLGTGVDTEAFF
14 | TRBJ2-2 | TRBV6-5 | CASRTGTNTGELFF
14 | TRBJ2-3 | TRBV25-1 | CASRRASYTDTQYF
16 | TRBJ1-1 | TRBV5-1 | CATARRGGGMNTEAFF
15 | TRBJ2-1 | TRBV18 | CASSPRTGAGDEQFF
15 | TRBJ1-4 | TRBV5-8 | CASSLRGSTNEKLFF
9 | TRBJ2-4 | TRBV7-3 | CASSSLQYF
17 | TRBJ2-7 | TRBV24-1 | CATSAPPLLAGEGEQYF